This T cell receptor (beta chain) comes out of a study of beta chain features in type 1 diabetes. Study-level points and caveats: Shorter TCRB CDR3s, moderately but significantly so, marked every one of the four CD4+ subsets in Type 1 diabetes patients.

Trimming stripped 4 bases from V and 3 bases from J, with 12 bases between. The germline gives CDR1 SEHNR, CDR2 FQNEAQ (reference sequence). The CDR3 loop spans 14 amino acids. Isolated RNA was reverse transcribed in full, so expressed TCRB transcripts were sequenced. Profiling relied on immunoSEQ multiplex PCR, and the TCRdb table lists in-frame clones only, not all of them. This table has roughly 140,000 clones, 10% to 13% appearing once. Worth noting for this clone: What it binds is not known.

This sequence was found in a man aged 30 to 45 with type 1 diabetes. V and J are TRBV7-9 and TRBJ1-1; D unclear. Sequencing was performed on central memory CD4+ T cells from blood. The CDR3 DNA sequence: TGTGCCAGCAGCTCCGGGAATTGGGACACTGAAGCTTTCTTT. Translation: CASSSGNWDTEAFF. The variable domain in full, with the rest retrieved from reference TRBV7-9 and TRBJ1-1, is DTGVSQNPRHKITKRGQNVTFRCDPISEHNRLYWYRQTLGQGPEFLTYFQNEAQLEKSRLLSDRFSAERPKGSFSTLEIQRTEQGDSAMYLCASSSGNWDTEAFFGQGTRLTVV.